This TCR beta chain was captured in a study of cytomegalovirus exposure and HLA in healthy donors (dated by TCRdb to the late 2010s). In terms of the full investigation: In an earlier analysis of approximately 640 of the donors, about 260 Gb of sequence data and 90 million to 130 million unique TCR beta sequences from about 179 million T cells were reported. Approximately 300 gigabases of sequencing data and around 88 million unique TCR sequences made up an early release that covered around 640 HLA-typed donors. Of the 350 to 400 genotyped donors, about 80% fell in the genetic ancestry cluster associated with self-reported Caucasian donors. The study was designed to test whether signatures of past pathogen exposure could be identified by cataloging public T cell receptors. The study used immunosequencing to profile the T cell repertoires of approximately 630 subjects and linked those repertoires to cytomegalovirus serostatus. Along with the approximately 670-subject first cohort, a separate validation cohort of over a hundred different subjects was used. To predict cytomegalovirus infection status, the study combined high-throughput TCR immunosequencing, statistical association of individual TCRs with disease status, and machine learning. To study patterns of TCR occurrence, a later analysis re-analyzed previously published TCR beta repertoires from around 700 donors and added high-resolution HLA genotyping. Rather than using new phenotypic data, the later analysis identified candidate immune exposures from TCR beta sequences and from how often those sequences occurred across donors. An earlier analysis of about 600 of the donors used high-throughput TCR beta sequencing to judge whether each TCR beta V gene segment behaved as functional or pseudogenic. Donor age, sex, ethnicity and CMV serostatus were collected together with the repertoire data. In a later genetic analysis, genome-wide SNP genotypes for about 65% of the roughly 700 donors were used, and that subset was treated as a discovery cohort. Every discovery cohort repertoire had been produced on one sequencing platform. HLA typing included class I and class II loci at four-digit resolution. The number of typed donors differed by locus: about 620-640 for A, B, C, DRB1 and DQB1; 522 for DQA1; around 580 for DPA1; and about 450 for DPB1. Five DR-DQ haplotypes were handled as single units for association and clustering, since linkage in the cohort was strong. On average, roughly 250,000 unique TCR beta nucleotide sequences were sequenced per donor among 398 genotyped donors of the cohort, with roughly a sixth of those sequences being non-productive.

Comments on this clone: Its antigen is unknown.

Receptor amplification or capture employed the immunoSEQ multiplex PCR assay. The multiplex PCR relied on a mix of 60 forward primers for TCR Vbeta segments and 13 reverse primers for TCR Jbeta segments. A multiplex PCR assay on genomic DNA amplified the CDR3 region of rearranged TCR beta genes. On the Illumina HiSeq System, the amplified TCR beta libraries were sequenced as 87-base-pair reads. In the paper's pipeline: A later analysis counted about 80 million unique TCR beta chains across the 666 repertoires, and around 9.9 million of these chains were shared by at least two donors. To remove PCR and sequencing errors, raw reads were error-corrected and collapsed into unique sequences using a nearest-neighbor algorithm that merged closely related sequences. V, D and J gene segments were assigned by aligning CDR3 sequences to IMGT reference sequences. For a sequence to be retained, a match of at least six nucleotides to both a V gene segment and a J gene segment was required. Rearrangements were called productive when the CDR3 lacked stop codons and stayed in frame with V and J; all others were non-productive. Following IMGT convention, CDR3 was defined as the stretch from the second conserved V-encoded cysteine up to the conserved J-encoded phenylalanine. The earlier analysis of fewer than 750 of the donors excluded sequences that lacked an unambiguous match to a single V gene segment. In an earlier analysis of around 590 of the donors, a V segment was called functional when productive rearrangements were above 56.7%, and segregating when the standard deviation between donors exceeded 5%. A statistical classification framework was built for diagnosing cytomegalovirus status from the catalog of TCR beta chain sequences. V and J gene assignment, in a later analysis, came from comparing TCR nucleotide sequences with IMGT/GENE-DB human TR gene sequences. A later analysis assigned CDR3 sequences and most-parsimonious VDJ recombination scenarios with the TCRdist pipeline. In a later analysis, each TCR beta chain was defined by its CDR3 amino acid sequence together with its V-gene family, and reads without a unique V-gene family were excluded. A later analysis removed several hundred highly shared, low-generation-probability nucleotide sequences to deal with suspected cross-contamination and a sequencing artifact. In a later analysis, a clonal expansion index was calculated for each public chain from normalized within-repertoire ranks of inferred template counts. A later analysis computed generation probabilities with a VDJ recombination model fitted to out-of-frame rearrangements, and checked the results against IGoR. In a later analysis, hypergeometric tests were used to score TCR-TCR, TCR-HLA and TCR-CMV co-occurrence, with a repertoire-size bias correction applied to TCR pairs. False discovery rates were estimated in a later analysis by permuting HLA or CMV assignments 20 times. A later analysis grouped co-occurring TCRs with DBSCAN, adding TCRdist sequence similarity when clustering within HLA-allele-positive subsets. For co-occurrence clustering, repertoires with fewer than 30,000 or more than 120,000 public chains were excluded, along with 5 or 6 repertoires with anomalous nucleotide sharing. TCRdb stores this immuneACCESS table with in-frame sequences only. Part of the clones is absent; in the studies checked, under half of the shortfall reflects unresolved V genes, and no reason is known for the rest. The V and J calls and clone size were taken over from that table, and D and trimming were inferred from the DNA. This sample's table contains 75,000 to 90,000 clones. The ten largest account for about 1.5% of the sample.

The CDR1 and CDR2 encoded by the germline V gene (reference sequence) are SGHNT and YYREEE. The CDR3 has 16 amino acids, counting the end cysteine and phenylalanine. The entry retains the CDR3 DNA only, 48 bases that are in frame from base 1. The junction shows trimming of 4 bases on V and 2 bases on J, and the gene matches do not reach 10 bases of it. Overall study results and their limits: For the cohort, immune exposure information was limited to CMV serostatus. The presence/absence analyses assumed that sequencing depth was roughly uniform across donors, and that assumption may not be true. Linkage disequilibrium might explain the correlated functional status among segregating V segments, but an unknown experimental factor could not be ruled out. A further reported finding was that TCR beta sequences accurately predicted the HLA-A and HLA-B alleles for most subjects in the first cohort. Because HLA typing was unavailable for some donors at each locus, only the typed subset was used in association tests. The study listed 150 to 200 TCR beta chains as associated with cytomegalovirus. In a later analysis, HLA-associated TCR beta chains showed more clonal expansion and lower generation probabilities than non-associated chains that were equally common. Compared with the roughly 710-donor mean, donors in an Asian-associated ancestry cluster had fewer N-insertions in productive TCRs, according to a later genetic analysis. When HLA alleles, especially DR and DQ, strongly co-occurred, TCR associations were difficult to assign to individual alleles. Most TCR sequences were seen in very few donors, while some public TCRs were found in many individuals. In a later analysis, most CMV-associated TCR beta chains were found to appear HLA-restricted, with HLA associations seemingly driven largely by CMV exposure. In a later analysis, several top co-occurrence clusters were reported to appear linked to parvovirus B19, influenza, CMV and Epstein-Barr virus. In a later analysis, about 17,000 TCR beta sequences were associated with specific HLA alleles at a false discovery rate of 0.05. Because counts were too low, about 18 rarely observed V segments, including chromosome 9 orphons, were left out of the earlier analysis of about 500 of the donors. A cluster of highly shared sequence variants was judged likely to represent a technical artifact of the sequencing pipeline. The 87-base-pair reads could not distinguish some IMGT-functional V segments, including TRBV6-2 and TRBV6-3, so those segments were excluded. The classifier was reported to diagnose cytomegalovirus status with high specificity and sensitivity in both the original and validation cohorts. In vitro tests confirmed that a few of the cytomegalovirus-associated TCR beta chains recognize cytomegalovirus antigens. V-gene and J-gene trimming of TCR beta chains was associated with a missense DCLRE1C variant in a later genetic analysis, and the association was replicated in an independent cohort. It was suggested by the authors that the approach could potentially be generalized to other disease states and immunological phenotypes. In a later analysis, TCR association rates were found to vary across HLA loci, with the most associated TCRs seen for DRB1 alleles and the fewest for HLA-C alleles. This cohort had only TCR beta chains sequenced, and the lack of alpha or paired-chain data limited which features could be detected. In an earlier analysis of approximately 590 of the donors, most TCR beta V segments were observed in productive rearrangements about 87% or about 30% of the time, broadly matching IMGT annotations.

The cohort comprised some 700 healthy bone marrow donors. Cohort members were all nominally healthy when sampled, although unrecorded immune exposures were likely present. The donor was CMV seronegative and was included in the group of approximately 350 seronegative cohort members. A peripheral blood sample was provided by each donor, and peripheral blood mononuclear cells were used for TCR beta sequencing. Genomic DNA extraction from the blood cell samples was performed with the Qiagen DNeasy Blood Extraction Kit. This chain is built from TRBV5-4 and TRBJ2-3, with 7 middle bases fitting TRBD2. Sequenced sample: PBMCs. The clonotype originates from a woman aged 55 to 70 in good health and CMV-seronegative. This receptor has the CDR3 CASSRTPLAVTDTQYF. The sequence in DNA is TGTGCCAGCAGCCGCACCCCCCTAGCGGTCACAGATACGCAGTATTTT.